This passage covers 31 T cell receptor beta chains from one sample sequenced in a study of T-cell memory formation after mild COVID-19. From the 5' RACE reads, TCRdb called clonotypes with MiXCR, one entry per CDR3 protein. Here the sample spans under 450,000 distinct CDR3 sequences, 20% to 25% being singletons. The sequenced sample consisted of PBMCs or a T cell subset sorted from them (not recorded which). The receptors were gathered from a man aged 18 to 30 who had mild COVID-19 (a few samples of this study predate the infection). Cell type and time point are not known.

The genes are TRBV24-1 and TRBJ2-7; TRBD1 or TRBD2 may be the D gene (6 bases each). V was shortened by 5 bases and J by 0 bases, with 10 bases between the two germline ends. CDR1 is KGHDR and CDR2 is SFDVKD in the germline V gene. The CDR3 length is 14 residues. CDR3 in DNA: TGTGCCACCAGTGTAGGGGGGAGCTCCTACGAGCAGTACTTC. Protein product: CATSVGGSSYEQYF.

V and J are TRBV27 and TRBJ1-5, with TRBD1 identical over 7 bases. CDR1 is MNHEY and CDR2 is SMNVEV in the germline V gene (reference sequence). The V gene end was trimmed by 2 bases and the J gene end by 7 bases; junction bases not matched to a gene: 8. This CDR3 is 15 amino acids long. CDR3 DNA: TGTGCCAGCAGTTTAAGGGGGCCCGGGGGACAGCCCCAGCATTTT. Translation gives CASSLRGPGGQPQHF.

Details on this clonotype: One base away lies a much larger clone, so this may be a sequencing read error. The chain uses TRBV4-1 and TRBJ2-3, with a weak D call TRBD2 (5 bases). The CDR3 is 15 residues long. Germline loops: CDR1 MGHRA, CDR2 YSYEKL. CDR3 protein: CASSKDRLLTDTQYF. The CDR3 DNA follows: TGCGCCAGCAGCAAAGATCGACTACTCACAGATACGCAGTATTTT.

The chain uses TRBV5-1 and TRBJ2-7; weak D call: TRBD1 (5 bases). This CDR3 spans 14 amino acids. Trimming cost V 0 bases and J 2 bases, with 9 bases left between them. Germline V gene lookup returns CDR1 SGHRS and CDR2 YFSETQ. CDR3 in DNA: TGCGCCAGCAGCTTGGGACAGATCCCCTACGAGCAGTACTTC. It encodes CASSLGQIPYEQYF.

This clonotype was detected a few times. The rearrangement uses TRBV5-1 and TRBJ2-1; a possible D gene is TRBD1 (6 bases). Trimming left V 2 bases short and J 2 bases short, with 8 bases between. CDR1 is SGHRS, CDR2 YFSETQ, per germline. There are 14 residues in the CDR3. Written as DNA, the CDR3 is TGCGCCAGCAGCTTACGGACAGCCTACAATGAGCAGTTCTTC. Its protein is CASSLRTAYNEQFF.

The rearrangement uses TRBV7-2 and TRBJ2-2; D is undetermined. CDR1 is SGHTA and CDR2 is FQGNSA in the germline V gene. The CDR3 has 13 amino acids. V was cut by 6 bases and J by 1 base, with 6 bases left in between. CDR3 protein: CASRYMNTGELFF. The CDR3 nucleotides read TGTGCCAGCAGATACATGAACACCGGGGAGCTGTTTTTT.

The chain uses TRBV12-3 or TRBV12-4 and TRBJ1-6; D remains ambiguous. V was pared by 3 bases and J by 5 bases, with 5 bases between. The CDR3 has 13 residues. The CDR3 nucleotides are TGTGCCAGCAGTTTGAGGAATAATTCACCCCTCCACTTT. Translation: CASSLRNNSPLHF.

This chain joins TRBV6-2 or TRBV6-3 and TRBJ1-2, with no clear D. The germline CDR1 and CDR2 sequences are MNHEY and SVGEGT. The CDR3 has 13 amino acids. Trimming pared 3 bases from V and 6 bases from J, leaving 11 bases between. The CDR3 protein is CASSYRVFDGYTF. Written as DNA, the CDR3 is TGTGCCAGCAGTTATCGGGTTTTCGATGGCTACACCTTC.

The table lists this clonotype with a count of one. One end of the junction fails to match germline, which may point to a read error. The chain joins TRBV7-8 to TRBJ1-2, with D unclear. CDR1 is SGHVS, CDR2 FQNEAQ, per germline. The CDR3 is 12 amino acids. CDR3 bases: TGTGCAAGCAGCTTTCGGGAGTCAGGCTACACCTTC. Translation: CASSFRESGYTF.

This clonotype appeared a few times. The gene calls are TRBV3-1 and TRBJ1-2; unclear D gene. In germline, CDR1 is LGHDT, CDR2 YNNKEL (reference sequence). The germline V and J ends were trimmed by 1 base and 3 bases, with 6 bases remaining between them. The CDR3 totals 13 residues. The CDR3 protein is CASSQVAYYGYTF. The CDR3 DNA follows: TGTGCCAGCAGCCAAGTGGCATACTATGGCTACACCTTC. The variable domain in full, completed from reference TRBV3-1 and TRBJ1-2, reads DTAVSQTPKYLVTQMGNDKSIKCEQNLGHDTMYWYKQDSKKFLKIMFSYNNKELIINETVPNRFSPKSPDKAHLNLHINSLELGDSAVYFCASSQVAYYGYTFGSGTRLTVV.

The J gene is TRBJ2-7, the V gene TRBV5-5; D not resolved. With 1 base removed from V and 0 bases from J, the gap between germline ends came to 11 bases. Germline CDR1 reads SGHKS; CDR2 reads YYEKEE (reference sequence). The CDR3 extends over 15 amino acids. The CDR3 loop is CASSLNPRSSYEQYF. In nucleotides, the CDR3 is TGTGCCAGCAGCTTGAACCCCCGCTCCTCCTACGAGCAGTACTTC.

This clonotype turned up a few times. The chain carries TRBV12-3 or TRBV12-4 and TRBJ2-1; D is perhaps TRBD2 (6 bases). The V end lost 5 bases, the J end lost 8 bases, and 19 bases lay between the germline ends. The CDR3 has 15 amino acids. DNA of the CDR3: TGTGCCAGCAGTCCGGGACCATCCCCGGGGGATGAGCAGTTCTTC. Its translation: CASSPGPSPGDEQFF.

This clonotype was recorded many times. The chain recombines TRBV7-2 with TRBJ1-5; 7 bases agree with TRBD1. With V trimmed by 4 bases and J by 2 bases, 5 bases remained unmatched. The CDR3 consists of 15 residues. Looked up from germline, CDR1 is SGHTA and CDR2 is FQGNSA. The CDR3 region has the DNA TGTGCCAGCAGCTCAGGACAGGTTGGCAATCAGCCCCAGCATTTT. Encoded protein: CASSSGQVGNQPQHF.

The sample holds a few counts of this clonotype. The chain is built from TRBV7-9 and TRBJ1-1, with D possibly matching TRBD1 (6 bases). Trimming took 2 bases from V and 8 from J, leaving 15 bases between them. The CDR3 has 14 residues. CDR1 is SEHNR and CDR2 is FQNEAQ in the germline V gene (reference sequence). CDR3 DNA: TGTGCCAGCAGCTTAAGGTCAGGGGCGCAGGAAGCTTTCTTT. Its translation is CASSLRSGAQEAFF.

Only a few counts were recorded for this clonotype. The CDR3 sequence: CASSSQGSTGELFF. CDR3 nucleotide sequence: TGCGCCAGCAGCTCCCAGGGGAGCACCGGGGAGCTGTTTTTT. V gene TRBV5-1 combines with J gene TRBJ2-2; the D gene is possibly TRBD1 (6 bases). The CDR3 is 14 amino acids. V lost 3 bases and J 4 bases, leaving 10 bases between the germline ends. Germline V CDR1 and CDR2: SGHRS, YFSETQ.

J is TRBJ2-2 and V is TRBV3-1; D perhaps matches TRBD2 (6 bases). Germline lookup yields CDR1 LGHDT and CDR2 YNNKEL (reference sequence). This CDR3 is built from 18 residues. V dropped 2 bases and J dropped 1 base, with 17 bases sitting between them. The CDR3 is CASSQPLLARVNTGELFF. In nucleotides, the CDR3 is TGTGCCAGCAGCCAACCCTTACTAGCCAGGGTGAACACCGGGGAGCTGTTTTTT. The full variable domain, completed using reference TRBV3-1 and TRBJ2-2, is DTAVSQTPKYLVTQMGNDKSIKCEQNLGHDTMYWYKQDSKKFLKIMFSYNNKELIINETVPNRFSPKSPDKAHLNLHINSLELGDSAVYFCASSQPLLARVNTGELFFGEGSRLTVL.

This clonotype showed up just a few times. CDR3 protein: CASSDLGVDEQYV. CDR3 DNA: TGTGCCAGCAGTGACCTTGGGGTCGACGAGCAGTACGTC. The chain combines TRBV6-1 with TRBJ2-7, with D uncertain. The CDR3 spans 13 residues. Germline assignment: CDR1 MNHNS and CDR2 SASEGT. The V end lost 3 bases, the J end lost 5 bases, and 11 bases lay between the germline ends.

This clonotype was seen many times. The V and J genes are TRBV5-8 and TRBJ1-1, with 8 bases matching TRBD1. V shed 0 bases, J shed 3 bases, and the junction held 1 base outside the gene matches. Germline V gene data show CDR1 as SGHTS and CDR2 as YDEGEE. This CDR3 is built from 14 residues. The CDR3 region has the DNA TGTGCCAGCAGCTTGGAGACAGGGGACACTGAAGCTTTCTTT. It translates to CASSLETGDTEAFF.

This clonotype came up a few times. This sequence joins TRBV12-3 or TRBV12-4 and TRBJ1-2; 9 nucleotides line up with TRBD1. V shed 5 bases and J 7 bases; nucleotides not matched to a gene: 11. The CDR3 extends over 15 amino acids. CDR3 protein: CASSPGTGRLRGYTF. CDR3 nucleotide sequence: TGTGCCAGCAGTCCGGGGACAGGGAGGCTACGTGGCTACACCTTC.

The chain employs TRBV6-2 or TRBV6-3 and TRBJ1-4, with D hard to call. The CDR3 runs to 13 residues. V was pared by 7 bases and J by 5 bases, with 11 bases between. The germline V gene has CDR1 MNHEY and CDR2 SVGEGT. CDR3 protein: CASMGNRNEKLFF. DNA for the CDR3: TGTGCCAGCATGGGCAACCGGAATGAAAAACTGTTTTTT.

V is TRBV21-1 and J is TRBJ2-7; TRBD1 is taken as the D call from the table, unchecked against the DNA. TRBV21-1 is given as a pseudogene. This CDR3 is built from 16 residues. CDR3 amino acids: CASSKPRTGSPYEQYF. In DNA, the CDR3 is TGTGCCAGCAGCAAACCCCGGACAGGGTCCCCCTACGAGCAGTACTTC.

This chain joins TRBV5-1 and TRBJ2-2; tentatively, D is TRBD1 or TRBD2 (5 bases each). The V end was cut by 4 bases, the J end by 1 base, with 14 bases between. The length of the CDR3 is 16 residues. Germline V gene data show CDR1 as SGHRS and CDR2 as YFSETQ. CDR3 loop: CASSPVGDLNTGELFF. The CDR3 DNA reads TGCGCCAGCAGCCCCGTCGGGGACCTGAACACCGGGGAGCTGTTTTTT.

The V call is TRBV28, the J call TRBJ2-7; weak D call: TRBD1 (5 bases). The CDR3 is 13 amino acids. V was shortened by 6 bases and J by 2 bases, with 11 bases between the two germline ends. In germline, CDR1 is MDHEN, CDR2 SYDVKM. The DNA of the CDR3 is TGTGCCAGCAGCTGGGGCGGAGCCTACGAGCAGTACGTC. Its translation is CASSWGGAYEQYV.

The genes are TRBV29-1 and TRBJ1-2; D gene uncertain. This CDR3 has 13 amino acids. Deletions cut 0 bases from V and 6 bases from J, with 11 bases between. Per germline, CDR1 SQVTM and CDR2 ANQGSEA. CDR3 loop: CSVEEVAAHGYTF. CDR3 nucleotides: TGCAGCGTTGAAGAGGTGGCGGCTCATGGCTACACCTTC.

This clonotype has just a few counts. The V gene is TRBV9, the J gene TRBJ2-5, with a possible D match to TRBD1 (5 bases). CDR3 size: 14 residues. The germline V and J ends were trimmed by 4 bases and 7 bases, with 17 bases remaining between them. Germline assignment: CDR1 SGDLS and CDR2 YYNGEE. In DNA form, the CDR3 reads TGTGCCAGCAGCCCATCCAGGGTTGAAGGGACCCAGTACTTC. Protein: CASSPSRVEGTQYF.

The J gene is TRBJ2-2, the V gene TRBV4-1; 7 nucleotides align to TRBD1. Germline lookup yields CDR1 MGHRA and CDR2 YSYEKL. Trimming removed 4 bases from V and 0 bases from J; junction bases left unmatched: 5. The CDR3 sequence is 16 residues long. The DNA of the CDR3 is TGCGCCAGCAGCCTCGGGACAGTCGCGAACACCGGGGAGCTGTTTTTT. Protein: CASSLGTVANTGELFF.

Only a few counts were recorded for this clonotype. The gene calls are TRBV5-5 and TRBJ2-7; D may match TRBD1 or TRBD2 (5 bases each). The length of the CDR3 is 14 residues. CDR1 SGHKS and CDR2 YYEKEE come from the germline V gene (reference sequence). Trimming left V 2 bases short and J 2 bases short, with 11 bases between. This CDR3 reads CASSLVQGPYEQYV. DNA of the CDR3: TGTGCCAGCAGCTTAGTCCAGGGACCCTACGAGCAGTACGTC.

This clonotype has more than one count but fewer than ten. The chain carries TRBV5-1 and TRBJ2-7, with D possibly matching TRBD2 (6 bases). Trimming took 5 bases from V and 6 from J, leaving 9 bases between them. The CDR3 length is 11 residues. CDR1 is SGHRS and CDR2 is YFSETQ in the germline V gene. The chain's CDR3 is CASREGSEQYF. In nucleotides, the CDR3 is TGCGCCAGCAGGGAGGGATCCGAGCAGTACTTC. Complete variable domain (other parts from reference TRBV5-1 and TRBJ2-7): KAGVTQTPRYLIKTRGQQVTLSCSPISGHRSVSWYQQTPGQGLQFLFEYFSETQRNKGNFPGRFSGRQFSNSRSEMNVSTLELGDSALYLCASREGSEQYFGPGTRLTVT.

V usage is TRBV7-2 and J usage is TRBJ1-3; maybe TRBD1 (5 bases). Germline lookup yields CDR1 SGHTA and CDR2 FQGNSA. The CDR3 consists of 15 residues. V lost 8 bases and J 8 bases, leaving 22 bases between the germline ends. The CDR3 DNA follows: TGTGCCAGCCACCCAAGAGGTCGGGGGGGATACACCATATATTTT. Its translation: CASHPRGRGGYTIYF.

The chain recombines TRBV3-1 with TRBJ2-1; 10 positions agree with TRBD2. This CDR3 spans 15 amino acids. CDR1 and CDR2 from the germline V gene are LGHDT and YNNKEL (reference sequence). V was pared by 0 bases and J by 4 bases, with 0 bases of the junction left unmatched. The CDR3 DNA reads TGTGCCAGCAGCCAAGATAGCGGGGGGTACAATGAGCAGTTCTTC. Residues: CASSQDSGGYNEQFF.

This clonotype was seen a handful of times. CDR3 bases: TGTGCCATCCCACCCAGCGGGTTTAGCAATGAGCAGTTCTTC. The encoded protein is CAIPPSGFSNEQFF. V usage is TRBV24-1 and J usage is TRBJ2-1; D is possibly TRBD2 (6 bases). This CDR3 is built from 14 residues. Germline assignment: CDR1 KGHDR and CDR2 SFDVKD. The ends were cut back, 11 bases at V and 6 bases at J, with 19 bases in the middle.